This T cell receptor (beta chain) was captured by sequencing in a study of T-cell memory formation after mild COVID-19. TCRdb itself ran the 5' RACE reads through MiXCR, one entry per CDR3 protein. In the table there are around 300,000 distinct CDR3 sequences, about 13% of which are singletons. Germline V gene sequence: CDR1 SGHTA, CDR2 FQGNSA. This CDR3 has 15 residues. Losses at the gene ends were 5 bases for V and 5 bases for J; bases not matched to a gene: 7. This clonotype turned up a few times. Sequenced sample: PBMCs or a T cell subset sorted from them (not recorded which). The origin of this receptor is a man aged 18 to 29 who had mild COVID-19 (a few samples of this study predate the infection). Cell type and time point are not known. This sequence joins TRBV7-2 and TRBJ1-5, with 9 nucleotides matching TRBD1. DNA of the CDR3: TGTGCCAGCAGCCAATCGGGACAGGGCGATCAGCCCCAGCATTTT. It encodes CASSQSGQGDQPQHF. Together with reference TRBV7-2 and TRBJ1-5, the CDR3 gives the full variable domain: GAGVSQSPSNKVTEKGKDVELRCDPISGHTALYWYRQSLGQGLEFLIYFQGNSAPDKSGLPSDRFSAERTGGSVSTLTIQRTQQEDSAVYLCASSQSGQGDQPQHFGDGTRLSIL.